The clone carrying this T cell receptor beta chain was seen more than once but under ten times. MiXCR, applied by TCRdb to the RT-PCR reads, yields one record per CDR3 protein. Of 800,000 to 1,000,000 distinct CDR3 sequences in the sample, around 20% are singletons; the top ten hold around 9.6%. The data were obtained in a study of response to subunit inactivated influenza vaccine. This CDR3 spans 14 amino acids. V lost 1 base and J 0 bases, leaving 8 bases between the germline ends. Germline CDR1 SQVTM, CDR2 ANQGSEA. The source was PBMCs from blood, collected roughly 5 days after vaccination. The source is a man aged 50-59 years who received an inactivated influenza vaccine. J is TRBJ2-3 and V is TRBV29-1, with D perhaps matching TRBD2 (5 bases). CDR3 sequence (DNA): TGCAGCGTTGAAGGGCGGGTTAGCACAGATACGCAGTATTTT. Protein sequence: CSVEGRVSTDTQYF.